This T cell receptor beta chain was sequenced in a study of blood T cell repertoires in COVID-19. Study-wide context: Donors in the United States, Italy and Spain gave samples during acute or convalescent COVID-19.

In the study's own analysis: Amplifying reference gene primers gave estimates of nucleated cell counts. Produced via immunoSEQ multiplex PCR; TCRdb's table is partial and in-frame only. D and trimming were read from the DNA, whereas the V and J calls and clone size are those reported in that table. The sample yields about 150,000 clones, approximately 85% seen once. V dropped 0 bases and J dropped 5 bases, with 14 bases sitting between them. The CDR3 is 15 amino acids. Germline-derived CDR1 and CDR2 are SGDLS and YYNGEE. Seattle's enrolled individuals joined amid active infection and were then monitored longitudinally.

Sample: peripheral blood. The sequence was collected from a woman aged 60 to 75 with COVID-19, enrolled during active disease. This sequence joins TRBV9 and TRBJ2-5; a weak D match, TRBD2 (5 bases). CDR3 region: CASSVAGSLRETQYF. Written as DNA, the CDR3 is TGTGCCAGCAGCGTAGCTGGGAGCTTACGGGAGACCCAGTACTTC.